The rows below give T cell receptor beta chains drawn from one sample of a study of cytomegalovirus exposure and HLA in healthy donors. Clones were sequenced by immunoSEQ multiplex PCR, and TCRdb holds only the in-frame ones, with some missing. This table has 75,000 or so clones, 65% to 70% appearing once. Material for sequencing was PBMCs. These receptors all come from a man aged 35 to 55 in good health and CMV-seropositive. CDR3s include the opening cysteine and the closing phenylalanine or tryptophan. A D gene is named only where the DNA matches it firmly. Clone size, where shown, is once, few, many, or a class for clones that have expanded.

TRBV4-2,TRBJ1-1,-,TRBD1,CASSHPKTGRTEAFF,TGTGCCAGCAGCCATCCCAAGACAGGGAGAACTGAAGCTTTCTTT
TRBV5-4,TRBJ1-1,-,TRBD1,CASSLVSGGTEAFF,TGTGCCAGCAGCTTGGTATCAGGGGGCACTGAAGCTTTCTTT
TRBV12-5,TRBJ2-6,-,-,CASGLAQGSSGANVLTF,TGTGCTAGTGGTTTGGCCCAGGGTTCCTCTGGGGCCAACGTCCTGACTTTC
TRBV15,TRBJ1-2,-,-,CATSAANYGYTF,TGTGCCACCAGCGCAGCTAACTATGGCTACACCTTC
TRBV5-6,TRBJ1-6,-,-,CASSLDRFSNSPLHF,TGTGCCAGCAGCTTGGACAGGTTTTCCAATTCACCCCTCCACTTT
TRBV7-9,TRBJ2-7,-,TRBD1,CASSLGQGVSYEQYF,TGTGCCAGCAGCCTGGGACAGGGGGTTTCCTACGAGCAGTACTTC
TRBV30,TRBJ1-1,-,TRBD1,CAWSVGDSGFDEAFF,TGTGCCTGGAGCGTCGGGGACAGCGGTTTTGACGAAGCTTTCTTT
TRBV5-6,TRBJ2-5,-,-,CASSLLASDQETQYF,TGTGCCAGCAGCTTGCTTGCTAGCGACCAAGAGACCCAGTACTTC
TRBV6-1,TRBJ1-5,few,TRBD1,CASRGTGGREPQHF,TGTGCCAGCAGGGGGACAGGGGGCAGAGAGCCCCAGCATTTT
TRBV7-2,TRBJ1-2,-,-,CASTLRTGGVATF,TGTGCCAGCACCCTTAGAACAGGTGGGGTAGCCACCTTC
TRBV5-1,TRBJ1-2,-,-,CARPEEGYTF,TGCGCCAGACCTGAGGAGGGCTACACCTTC
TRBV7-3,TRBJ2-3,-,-,CASSPGAGPLTDTQYF,TGTGCCAGCAGCCCCGGGGCGGGACCCCTCACAGATACGCAGTATTTT
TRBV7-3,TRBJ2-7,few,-,CASSPGGGLFNEQYF,TGTGCCAGCAGCCCTGGGGGGGGGCTCTTTAACGAGCAGTACTTC
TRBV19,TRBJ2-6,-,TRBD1,CASARQGLGGANVLTF,TGTGCCAGTGCTAGACAGGGCTTAGGTGGGGCCAACGTCCTGACTTTC
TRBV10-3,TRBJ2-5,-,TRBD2,CAISESTVRLPAGDLQETQYF,TGTGCCATCAGTGAGTCGACCGTCCGGCTTCCAGCGGGGGACCTCCAAGAGACCCAGTACTTC
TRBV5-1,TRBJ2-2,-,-,CASSYAGSAGELFF,TGCGCCAGCAGCTACGCAGGGTCGGCCGGGGAGCTGTTTTTT
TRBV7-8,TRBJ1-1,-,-,CASSFPGESTEAFF,TGTGCCAGCAGCTTTCCAGGGGAGAGCACTGAAGCTTTCTTT
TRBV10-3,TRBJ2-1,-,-,CAISESSRHNEQFF,TGTGCCATCAGTGAGTCGTCGCGCCACAATGAGCAGTTCTTC
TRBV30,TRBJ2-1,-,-,CAWAGVGEQFF,TGTGCCTGGGCAGGGGTAGGTGAGCAGTTCTTC
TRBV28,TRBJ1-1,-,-,CASSLDDYTEAFF,TGTGCCAGCAGTTTAGATGACTACACTGAAGCTTTCTTT
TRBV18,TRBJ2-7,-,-,CASSPLTGNEQYF,TGTGCCAGCTCACCACTTACAGGGAACGAGCAGTACTTC
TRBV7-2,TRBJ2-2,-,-,CASSSAQQAPNTGELFF,TGTGCCAGCAGCTCCGCACAACAGGCTCCGAACACCGGGGAGCTGTTTTTT
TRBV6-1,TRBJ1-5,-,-,CASAGQGPSNQPQHF,TGTGCCAGCGCTGGCCAGGGCCCTAGCAATCAGCCCCAGCATTTT
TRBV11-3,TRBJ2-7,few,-,CASTMGDHEQYF,TGTGCCAGCACGATGGGAGACCACGAGCAGTACTTC
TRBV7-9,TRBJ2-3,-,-,CASSLVDRGSTDTQYF,TGTGCCAGCAGCTTAGTAGATCGGGGAAGCACAGATACGCAGTATTTT
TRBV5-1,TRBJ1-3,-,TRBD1,CASSMTGDKGNTIYF,TGCGCCAGCAGTATGACAGGGGATAAGGGAAACACCATATATTTT
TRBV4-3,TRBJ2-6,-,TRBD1,CASSQVPKGVTGFPGANVLTF,TGCGCCAGCAGCCAAGTACCCAAAGGGGTGACAGGGTTCCCTGGGGCCAACGTCCTGACTTTC
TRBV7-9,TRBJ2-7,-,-,CASSDSSYEQYF,TGTGCCAGCAGTGACAGTTCCTACGAGCAGTACTTC
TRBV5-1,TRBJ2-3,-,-,CASKGGLALSTDTQYF,TGCGCCAGCAAGGGGGGGCTAGCCTTAAGCACAGATACGCAGTATTTT
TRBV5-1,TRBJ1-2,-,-,CASSLGEKNYGYTF,TGCGCCAGCAGCTTGGGAGAAAAGAACTATGGCTACACCTTC
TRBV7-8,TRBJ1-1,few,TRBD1,CASSKDRGEAFF,TGTGCCAGCAGCAAAGACAGGGGAGAAGCTTTCTTT
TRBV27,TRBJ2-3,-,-,CASSLRTLVNTDTQYF,TGTGCCAGCAGTTTAAGGACACTCGTTAACACAGATACGCAGTATTTT
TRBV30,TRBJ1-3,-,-,CALKSGVSGNTIYF,TGTGCCTTAAAATCGGGGGTCTCTGGAAACACCATATATTTT
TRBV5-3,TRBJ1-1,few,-,CARRYQGMNTEAFF,TGTGCCAGAAGGTACCAGGGGATGAACACTGAAGCTTTCTTT
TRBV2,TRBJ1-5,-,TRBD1,CASRPTGNSNQPQHF,TGTGCCAGCAGACCGACAGGGAATAGCAATCAGCCCCAGCATTTT
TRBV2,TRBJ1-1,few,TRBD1,CASSQGVMNTEAFF,TGTGCCAGCAGCCAGGGGGTAATGAACACTGAAGCTTTCTTT
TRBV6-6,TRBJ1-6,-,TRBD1,CASSTGADNSPLHF,TGTGCCAGCAGTACAGGGGCGGATAATTCACCCCTCCACTTT
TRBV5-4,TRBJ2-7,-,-,CASRVGGDDEQYF,TGTGCCAGCCGGGTGGGGGGAGACGACGAGCAGTACTTC
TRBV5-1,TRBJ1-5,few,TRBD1,CASSPGTGNSNQPQHF,TGCGCCAGCAGCCCGGGGACAGGGAATAGCAATCAGCCCCAGCATTTT